The clone carrying this T cell receptor (beta chain) came up a few times. The method was immunoSEQ multiplex PCR; TCRdb's version includes in-frame clones alone and lacks a portion of them. The sample shows 25,000 or so clones, approximately 92% of them seen only once. Stated treatment: preoperative locoregional IRX-2 cytokine immunotherapy. Patients received preoperative, locoregional IRX-2 cytokine immunotherapy in a phase Ib study. The data are from a study of preoperative IRX-2 immunotherapy in early breast cancer. With 5 bases removed from V and 0 bases from J, the gap between germline ends came to 11 bases. Germline loops: CDR1 PRHDT, CDR2 FYEKMQ (reference sequence). The CDR3 spans 14 residues.

Sequenced material: tumor tissue, taken after IRX-2 immunotherapy. This sequence originates from a human donor with breast cancer. This rearrangement joins TRBV13 to TRBJ2-7, with a tentative D call TRBD2 (5 bases). The CDR3 DNA is TGTGCCAGCAGCCACGGACTCCTCTCCTACGAGCAGTACTTC. It yields the protein CASSHGLLSYEQYF.